The rows below give T cell receptor beta chains drawn from one sample of a study of blood T cell repertoires in COVID-19. Libraries were prepared by immunoSEQ multiplex PCR; TCRdb keeps only in-frame clonotypes and omits some of them. Among about 41,000 clones listed, about four fifths were seen once. What was sequenced was peripheral blood. Every receptor here comes from a woman aged 60-75 years with acute or convalescent COVID-19. Each CDR3 is given with its conserved first and last residue. The D gene is left open where the match is weak. Clone size is stated in some rows and not others, as once, few, many or a class when expanded.

>.|TRBJ2-2|TRBV7-9|.
TGTGCCAGCAGCAACCCCCGGGAGCCCATCGGAAATCCCGGGGAGCTGTTTTTT
CASSNPREPIGNPGELFF
>.|TRBJ1-6|TRBV5-6|.
TGTGCCAGCAGCTTGGGGAGGGATTCACCCCTCCACTTT
CASSLGRDSPLHF
>.|TRBJ2-1|TRBV5-1|.
TGCGCCAGCAGTTATGAGGGACTGCTCTCCTACAATGAGCAGTTCTTC
CASSYEGLLSYNEQFF
>once|TRBJ2-3|TRBV20-1|.
TGCAGTGCGCTTCACTCAGATACGCAGTATTTT
CSALHSDTQYF
>.|TRBJ2-7|TRBV5-1|TRBD2
TGCGCCAGCAGCCAAGGGACTAGCGGAGTCGGCGAGCAGTACTTC
CASSQGTSGVGEQYF
>.|TRBJ2-7|TRBV27|.
TGTGCCAGCAGATTCGGACTGAGCTCCTACGAGCAGTACTTC
CASRFGLSSYEQYF
>.|TRBJ2-2|TRBV5-1|TRBD2
TGCGCCAGCAGCTGGACTAGCGGGAGCCCAAACACCGGGGAGCTGTTTTTT
CASSWTSGSPNTGELFF
>.|TRBJ1-2|TRBV5-1|.
TGCGCCAGCAGCTTGGGCGCCACCTATGGCTACACCTTC
CASSLGATYGYTF
>.|TRBJ2-1|TRBV7-8|.
TGTGCCAGCAGCTCAGGAGGGGCCGGAGGGAATGAGCAGTTCTTC
CASSSGGAGGNEQFF
>.|TRBJ2-1|TRBV5-1|.
TGCGCCAGCAGCCCTTATGACAGTTACAATGAGCAGTTCTTC
CASSPYDSYNEQFF
>.|TRBJ1-1|TRBV6-5|.
TGTGCCAGCAGTTGGGTAGGGGCAGGCACTGAAGCTTTCTTT
CASSWVGAGTEAFF
>.|TRBJ2-2|TRBV7-3|.
TGTGCCAGCAGCTTATATACGGGACTGAACACCGGGGAGCTGTTTTTT
CASSLYTGLNTGELFF
>.|TRBJ1-6|TRBV27|.
TGTGCCAGCACTTTTAACGGGGGGAATTCACCCCTCCACTTT
CASTFNGGNSPLHF
>.|TRBJ1-1|TRBV7-9|.
TGTGCCATACGAGGGAAAAAGGCTGAAGCTTTCTTT
CAIRGKKAEAFF
>.|TRBJ2-1|TRBV6-5|.
TGTGCCAGCAGTTACTTTGCGGGAAAGTTTAGTGAGCAGTTCTTC
CASSYFAGKFSEQFF
>few|TRBJ2-2|TRBV20-1|.
TGCAGTGCTAGTCGCGGGACCAACACCGGGGAGCTGTTTTTT
CSASRGTNTGELFF
>few|TRBJ1-2|TRBV5-1|.
TGCGCCAGCAGCTTGGATGGGGCAGGCTATGGCTACACCTTC
CASSLDGAGYGYTF
>.|TRBJ1-6|TRBV28|TRBD1
TGTGCCAGCAGAAGTTTGACAGGGACCTATAATTCACCCCTCCACTTT
CASRSLTGTYNSPLHF
>.|TRBJ1-1|TRBV19|TRBD1
TGTGCCAGTAGTCCCCGGGCCGGGCAGGGGGCTGAAGCTTTCTTT
CASSPRAGQGAEAFF
>.|TRBJ2-1|TRBV4-1|TRBD2
TGCGCCAGCAGCCAATCGACTAGCGGGAGGGATAAGAATGAGCAGTTCTTC
CASSQSTSGRDKNEQFF
>.|TRBJ1-1|TRBV28|.
TGTGCCAGCAGCCTGACAGTGAACACTGAAGCTTTCTTT
CASSLTVNTEAFF
>.|TRBJ1-1|TRBV19|.
TGTGCCAGTAGTCATATGACAGCCATGAACACTGAAGCTTTCTTT
CASSHMTAMNTEAFF
>.|TRBJ1-1|TRBV28|.
TGTGCCAGCATGAGTAGCGGGGCTATAGCTTTCTTT
CASMSSGAIAFF
>.|TRBJ1-3|TRBV13|.
TGTGCCAGCAGCTTAATCAGTCGCTCTGGAAACACCATATATTTT
CASSLISRSGNTIYF
>.|TRBJ1-2|TRBV19|.
TGTGCCAGTAGCCAGGTAAACTATGGCTACACCTTC
CASSQVNYGYTF
>.|TRBJ2-7|TRBV5-1|.
TGCGCCAGCAGCTTGTCGCCGGGTCCCTACGAGCAGTACTTC
CASSLSPGPYEQYF
>.|TRBJ2-3|TRBV7-2|TRBD1
TGTGCCAGCAGCCCACGGGACAGGGCGCCAGATACGCAGTATTTT
CASSPRDRAPDTQYF
>.|TRBJ2-5|TRBV7-9|.
TGTGCCAGCAGCATAGGACAGACAGAGACCCAGTACTTC
CASSIGQTETQYF
>.|TRBJ1-1|TRBV7-9|TRBD1
TGTGCCAGCAGCTTATTTTCAGGGGGGAACACTGAAGCTTTCTTT
CASSLFSGGNTEAFF
>.|TRBJ2-3|TRBV29-1|TRBD2
TGCAGCGTTAGGACTAGCGGAACCTCTAGCACAGATACGCAGTATTTT
CSVRTSGTSSTDTQYF
>few|TRBJ2-3|TRBV10-3|.
TGTGCCATCAGTGTACTCGGGAACACAGATACGCAGTATTTT
CAISVLGNTDTQYF
>.|TRBJ2-5|TRBV6-6|TRBD2
TGTGCCAGCAGAGAAATAGCGGGGCTCCAAGAGACCCAGTACTTC
CASREIAGLQETQYF